A selection of T cell receptor beta chains follows, all from one sample in a study of OX40 agonist ivuxolimab in advanced cancers. The method was immunoSEQ multiplex PCR; TCRdb's version includes in-frame clones alone and lacks a portion of them. This repertoire shows 68,000 or so clones, 84% found once; its top ten account for approximately 2%. Sequenced here: CD4+ or CD8+ T cells sorted from blood, sampled in a trial of the OX40 agonist ivuxolimab. The receptors here all came from an adult with an advanced solid tumor such as melanoma, head and neck, liver or kidney cancer. Both conserved end residues are part of each CDR3. The D gene is left open where the match is weak. Expanded clones get a size class; other rows say once, few or many, or leave the size out.

V gene: TRBV29-1
clone size: many
J gene: TRBJ2-2
D gene: NA
CDR3 protein: CSVLEGPGQKNTGELFF
CDR3 DNA: TGCAGCGTTCTTGAAGGTCCAGGACAGAAGAACACCGGGGAGCTGTTTTTT

V gene: TRBV5-1
clone size: NA
J gene: TRBJ2-2
D gene: NA
CDR3 protein: CASSLGRTTGELFF
CDR3 DNA: TGCGCCAGCAGCCTAGGACGGACCACCGGGGAGCTGTTTTTT

V gene: TRBV7-9
clone size: NA
J gene: TRBJ2-7
D gene: NA
CDR3 protein: CASSLYAEQYF
CDR3 DNA: TGTGCCAGCAGCTTATATGCCGAGCAGTACTTC

V gene: TRBV7-3
clone size: NA
J gene: TRBJ1-1
D gene: TRBD1
CDR3 protein: CASSLNPGGGGAFF
CDR3 DNA: TGTGCCAGCAGCTTAAACCCAGGGGGAGGGGGAGCTTTCTTT

V gene: TRBV7-2
clone size: NA
J gene: TRBJ2-7
D gene: NA
CDR3 protein: CASSLVAVSSYEQYF
CDR3 DNA: TGTGCCAGCAGCTTAGTTGCGGTTAGCTCCTACGAGCAGTACTTC

V gene: TRBV18
clone size: NA
J gene: TRBJ2-7
D gene: NA
CDR3 protein: CASSPLDAQGTYEQYF
CDR3 DNA: TGTGCCAGCTCACCCCTCGACGCGCAGGGGACCTACGAGCAGTACTTC

V gene: TRBV5-1
clone size: NA
J gene: TRBJ1-4
D gene: NA
CDR3 protein: CASSLQGPNEKLFF
CDR3 DNA: TGCGCCAGCAGCTTGCAGGGGCCTAATGAAAAACTGTTTTTT

V gene: TRBV18
clone size: NA
J gene: TRBJ2-3
D gene: TRBD2
CDR3 protein: CASSPRTSGGATDTQYF
CDR3 DNA: TGTGCCAGCTCACCACGGACTAGCGGGGGGGCGACAGATACGCAGTATTTT

V gene: TRBV4-1
clone size: NA
J gene: TRBJ2-6
D gene: TRBD1
CDR3 protein: CASSFQFVGQGSGANVLTF
CDR3 DNA: TGCGCCAGCAGCTTCCAATTTGTGGGACAGGGCTCTGGGGCCAACGTCCTGACTTTC

V gene: TRBV28
clone size: NA
J gene: TRBJ1-2
D gene: TRBD1
CDR3 protein: CASSLQGAMGGYTF
CDR3 DNA: TGTGCCAGCAGTTTACAGGGGGCGATGGGTGGCTACACCTTC

V gene: TRBV18
clone size: NA
J gene: TRBJ2-3
D gene: NA
CDR3 protein: CASSPAVGTDTQYF
CDR3 DNA: TGTGCCAGCTCACCAGCCGTGGGCACAGATACGCAGTATTTT

V gene: TRBV7-8
clone size: NA
J gene: TRBJ2-5
D gene: NA
CDR3 protein: CASNEDSFQETQYF
CDR3 DNA: TGTGCCAGCAACGAGGACAGCTTCCAAGAGACCCAGTACTTC

V gene: TRBV6-6
clone size: NA
J gene: TRBJ2-5
D gene: TRBD1
CDR3 protein: CASRLTGGGETQYF
CDR3 DNA: TGTGCCAGCAGACTTACAGGGGGCGGTGAGACCCAGTACTTC

V gene: TRBV10-2
clone size: NA
J gene: TRBJ2-3
D gene: NA
CDR3 protein: CASSESTGSSDTQYF
CDR3 DNA: TGCGCCAGCAGTGAGTCGACCGGGAGCTCAGATACGCAGTATTTT

V gene: TRBV6-5
clone size: NA
J gene: TRBJ2-7
D gene: NA
CDR3 protein: CASVQANAYEQYF
CDR3 DNA: TGTGCCAGCGTACAAGCGAACGCGTACGAGCAGTACTTC

V gene: TRBV7-2
clone size: NA
J gene: TRBJ2-2
D gene: NA
CDR3 protein: CASRRTANTGELFF
CDR3 DNA: TGTGCCAGCAGACGGACAGCCAACACCGGGGAGCTGTTTTTT

V gene: TRBV6-5
clone size: few
J gene: TRBJ1-6
D gene: TRBD1
CDR3 protein: CASSFGQVGSPLHF
CDR3 DNA: TGTGCCAGCAGTTTCGGACAGGTGGGATCACCCCTCCACTTT

V gene: TRBV4-2
clone size: NA
J gene: TRBJ2-2
D gene: NA
CDR3 protein: CASSRETGGTGELFF
CDR3 DNA: TGTGCCAGCAGCCGAGAGACAGGTGGGACCGGGGAGCTGTTTTTT

V gene: TRBV4-3
clone size: NA
J gene: TRBJ1-1
D gene: NA
CDR3 protein: CASSQEILIGQLNTEAFF
CDR3 DNA: TGCGCCAGCAGCCAAGAGATATTAATCGGACAGTTAAACACTGAAGCTTTCTTT

V gene: TRBV7-6
clone size: NA
J gene: TRBJ2-1
D gene: TRBD1
CDR3 protein: CASSQRQGNPDNEQFF
CDR3 DNA: TGTGCCAGCAGCCAGAGACAGGGGAACCCCGACAATGAGCAGTTCTTC

V gene: TRBV7-6
clone size: NA
J gene: TRBJ2-1
D gene: TRBD1
CDR3 protein: CASSLSGGRNEQFF
CDR3 DNA: TGTGCCAGCAGCTTATCAGGGGGCAGGAATGAGCAGTTCTTC

V gene: TRBV29-1
clone size: NA
J gene: TRBJ2-7
D gene: NA
CDR3 protein: CSARGRNHYEQYF
CDR3 DNA: TGCAGCGCCAGGGGACGGAATCACTACGAGCAGTACTTC

V gene: TRBV21-1
clone size: NA
J gene: TRBJ2-2
D gene: NA
CDR3 protein: CASSKWWGAGTGELFF
CDR3 DNA: NA

V gene: TRBV18
clone size: NA
J gene: TRBJ2-7
D gene: NA
CDR3 protein: CASSPLGGDEQYF
CDR3 DNA: TGTGCCAGCTCACCACTGGGTGGCGACGAGCAGTACTTC

V gene: TRBV7-6
clone size: NA
J gene: TRBJ2-5
D gene: TRBD1
CDR3 protein: CASSLSTGRQTQYF
CDR3 DNA: TGTGCCAGCAGCTTATCGACAGGGCGGCAGACCCAGTACTTC

V gene: TRBV6-5
clone size: NA
J gene: TRBJ1-2
D gene: TRBD1
CDR3 protein: CASSRQGKSGGYTF
CDR3 DNA: TGTGCCAGCAGCCGACAGGGAAAATCAGGTGGCTACACCTTC

V gene: TRBV5-8
clone size: NA
J gene: TRBJ2-7
D gene: NA
CDR3 protein: CAVRRERVSYEQYF
CDR3 DNA: TGTGCCGTACGACGGGAGAGGGTTTCCTACGAGCAGTACTTC

V gene: TRBV10-3
clone size: NA
J gene: TRBJ2-7
D gene: NA
CDR3 protein: CAISDPGVSSYEQYF
CDR3 DNA: TGTGCCATCAGTGATCCGGGAGTCTCCTCCTACGAGCAGTACTTC

V gene: TRBV5-1
clone size: NA
J gene: TRBJ1-4
D gene: TRBD1
CDR3 protein: CASSQQGAEKLFF
CDR3 DNA: TGTGCCAGCAGCCAACAGGGGGCAGAAAAACTGTTTTTT

V gene: TRBV14
clone size: NA
J gene: TRBJ1-4
D gene: NA
CDR3 protein: CASSQGGITNEKLFF
CDR3 DNA: TGTGCCAGCAGCCAAGGAGGGATTACTAATGAAAAACTGTTTTTT

V gene: TRBV6-5
clone size: NA
J gene: TRBJ2-1
D gene: TRBD2
CDR3 protein: CASSYSSGRGNNEQFF
CDR3 DNA: TGTGCCAGCAGTTACTCGAGCGGGAGAGGGAACAATGAGCAGTTCTTC

V gene: TRBV4-1
clone size: NA
J gene: TRBJ2-5
D gene: NA
CDR3 protein: CASSQIMTLIGTQYF
CDR3 DNA: TGCGCCAGCAGCCAAATCATGACCCTGATTGGGACCCAGTACTTC

V gene: TRBV5-1
clone size: NA
J gene: TRBJ2-1
D gene: NA
CDR3 protein: CASSLAQGPLEQFF
CDR3 DNA: TGCGCCAGCAGCTTGGCGCAGGGGCCACTGGAGCAGTTCTTC

V gene: TRBV28
clone size: NA
J gene: TRBJ2-7
D gene: NA
CDR3 protein: CASSSSGLWPYEQYF
CDR3 DNA: TGTGCCAGCAGCTCCTCAGGTCTGTGGCCCTACGAGCAGTACTTC

V gene: TRBV11-2
clone size: NA
J gene: TRBJ2-7
D gene: NA
CDR3 protein: CASSPITREQYF
CDR3 DNA: TGTGCCAGCAGCCCCATCACCAGGGAGCAGTACTTC

V gene: TRBV28
clone size: NA
J gene: TRBJ1-1
D gene: NA
CDR3 protein: CASSSARRRNTEAFF
CDR3 DNA: TGTGCCAGCAGTTCTGCCAGGAGGAGGAACACTGAAGCTTTCTTT

V gene: TRBV28
clone size: NA
J gene: TRBJ1-1
D gene: NA
CDR3 protein: CASKSLPGGSEAFF
CDR3 DNA: TGTGCCAGCAAATCCCTGCCCGGGGGTTCTGAAGCTTTCTTT

V gene: TRBV28
clone size: NA
J gene: TRBJ2-5
D gene: NA
CDR3 protein: CASRTGKETQYF
CDR3 DNA: TGTGCCAGCAGAACAGGAAAAGAGACCCAGTACTTC

V gene: TRBV7-9
clone size: NA
J gene: TRBJ1-6
D gene: NA
CDR3 protein: CASSPGVGATYNSPLHF
CDR3 DNA: TGTGCCAGCAGCCCAGGGGTGGGGGCAACCTATAATTCACCCCTCCACTTT

V gene: TRBV19
clone size: NA
J gene: TRBJ1-1
D gene: NA
CDR3 protein: CASTSRGTEGTEAFF
CDR3 DNA: TGTGCCAGTACTTCCCGGGGCACCGAAGGCACTGAAGCTTTCTTT

V gene: TRBV7-8
clone size: NA
J gene: TRBJ2-3
D gene: TRBD2
CDR3 protein: CASRGGASLADTQYF
CDR3 DNA: TGTGCCAGCAGGGGAGGGGCTAGCTTGGCAGATACGCAGTATTTT

V gene: TRBV2
clone size: NA
J gene: TRBJ1-1
D gene: NA
CDR3 protein: CASSGDFLWGGGRAFF
CDR3 DNA: TGTGCCAGCAGTGGCGATTTTCTTTGGGGTGGAGGGAGGGCTTTCTTT

V gene: TRBV7-3
clone size: NA
J gene: TRBJ1-4
D gene: NA
CDR3 protein: CASSLILWEKLFF
CDR3 DNA: TGTGCCAGCAGCTTAATCTTATGGGAAAAACTGTTTTTT

V gene: TRBV19
clone size: NA
J gene: TRBJ2-2
D gene: NA
CDR3 protein: CASSNHGGMMTGELFF
CDR3 DNA: TGTGCCAGTAGTAATCATGGGGGCATGATGACCGGGGAGCTGTTTTTT

V gene: TRBV5-5
clone size: NA
J gene: TRBJ2-7
D gene: NA
CDR3 protein: CASSSSYEQYF
CDR3 DNA: TGTGCCAGCAGCTCCTCCTACGAGCAGTACTTC